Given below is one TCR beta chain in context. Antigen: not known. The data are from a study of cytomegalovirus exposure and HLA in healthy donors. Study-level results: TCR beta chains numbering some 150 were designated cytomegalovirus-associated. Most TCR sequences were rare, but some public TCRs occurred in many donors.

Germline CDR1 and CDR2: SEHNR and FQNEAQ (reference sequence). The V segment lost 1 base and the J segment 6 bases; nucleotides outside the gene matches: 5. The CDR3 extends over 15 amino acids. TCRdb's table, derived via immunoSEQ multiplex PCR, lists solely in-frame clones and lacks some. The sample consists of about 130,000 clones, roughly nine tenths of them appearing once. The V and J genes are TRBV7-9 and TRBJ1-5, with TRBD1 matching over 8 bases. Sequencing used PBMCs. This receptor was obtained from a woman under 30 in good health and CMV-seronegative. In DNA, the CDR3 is TGTGCCAGCAGCTTAGACTTAGGACAGGGTCAGCCCCAGCATTTT. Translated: CASSLDLGQGQPQHF.